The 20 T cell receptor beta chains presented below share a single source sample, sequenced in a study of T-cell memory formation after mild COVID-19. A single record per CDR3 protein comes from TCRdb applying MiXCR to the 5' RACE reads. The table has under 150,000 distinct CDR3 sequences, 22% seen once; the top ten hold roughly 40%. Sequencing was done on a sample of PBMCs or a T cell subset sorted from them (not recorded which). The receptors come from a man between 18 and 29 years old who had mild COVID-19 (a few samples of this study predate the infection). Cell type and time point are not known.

Here the CDR3 reads CASSLQDTNTEAFF. CDR3 in DNA: TGTGCCAGCAGTTTGCAGGACACCAACACTGAAGCTTTCTTT. The V and J genes are TRBV27 and TRBJ1-1; tentative D call: TRBD1 (5 bases). CDR3 size: 14 residues. Germline V gene data show CDR1 as MNHEY and CDR2 as SMNVEV (reference sequence). V gave up 3 bases and J gave up 2 bases, with 10 bases separating them.

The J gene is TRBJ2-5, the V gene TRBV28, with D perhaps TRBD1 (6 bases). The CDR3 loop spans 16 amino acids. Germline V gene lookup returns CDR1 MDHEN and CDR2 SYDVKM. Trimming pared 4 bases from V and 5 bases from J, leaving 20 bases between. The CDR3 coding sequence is TGTGCCAGCAGTTCTCCCAGGGGCAAGGAAAGGGAGACCCAGTACTTC. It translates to CASSSPRGKERETQYF.

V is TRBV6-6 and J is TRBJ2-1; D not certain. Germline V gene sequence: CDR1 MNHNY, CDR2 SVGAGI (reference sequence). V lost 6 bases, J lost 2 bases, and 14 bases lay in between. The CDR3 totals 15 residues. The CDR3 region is CASSPGPSPYNEQFF. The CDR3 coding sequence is TGTGCCAGCAGCCCCGGGCCCTCACCCTACAATGAGCAGTTCTTC.

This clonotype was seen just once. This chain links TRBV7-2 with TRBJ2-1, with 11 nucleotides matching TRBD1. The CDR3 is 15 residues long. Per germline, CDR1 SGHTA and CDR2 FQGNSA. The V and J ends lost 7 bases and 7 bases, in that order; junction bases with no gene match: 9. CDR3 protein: CASTLWTGGGNEQFF. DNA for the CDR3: TGTGCCAGCACCCTCTGGACAGGGGGCGGGAATGAGCAGTTCTTC.

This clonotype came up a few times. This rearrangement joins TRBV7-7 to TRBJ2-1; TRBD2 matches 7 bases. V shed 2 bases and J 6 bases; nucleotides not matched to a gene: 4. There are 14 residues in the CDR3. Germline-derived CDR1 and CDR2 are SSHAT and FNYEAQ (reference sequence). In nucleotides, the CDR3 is TGTGCCAGCAGCTTAAACTCGGGGGGCAATGAGCAGTTCTTC. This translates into CASSLNSGGNEQFF.

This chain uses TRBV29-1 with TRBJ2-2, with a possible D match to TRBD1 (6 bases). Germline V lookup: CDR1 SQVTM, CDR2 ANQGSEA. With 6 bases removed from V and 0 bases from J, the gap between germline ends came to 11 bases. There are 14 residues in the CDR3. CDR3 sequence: CSVAGTPNTGELFF. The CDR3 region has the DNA TGCAGCGTGGCCGGGACACCGAACACCGGGGAGCTGTTTTTT.

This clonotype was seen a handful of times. The CDR3 DNA sequence: TGTGCCATCAGTGGACAGGGGCCATCTAACACAGATACGCAGTATTTT. Protein product: CAISGQGPSNTDTQYF. J is TRBJ2-3 and V is TRBV10-3, with 8 bases matching TRBD1. V lost 4 bases and J lost 2; bases outside the gene matches: 8. This CDR3 has 16 residues. Germline V lookup: CDR1 ENHRY, CDR2 SYGVKD.

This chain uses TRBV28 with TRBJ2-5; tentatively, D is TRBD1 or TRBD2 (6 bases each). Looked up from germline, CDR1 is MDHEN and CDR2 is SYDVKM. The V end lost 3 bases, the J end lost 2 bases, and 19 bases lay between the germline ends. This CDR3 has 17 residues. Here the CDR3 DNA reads TGTGCCAGCAGTTTTAGAACAGGGAAGGGAGGTCAAGAGACCCAGTACTTC. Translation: CASSFRTGKGGQETQYF.

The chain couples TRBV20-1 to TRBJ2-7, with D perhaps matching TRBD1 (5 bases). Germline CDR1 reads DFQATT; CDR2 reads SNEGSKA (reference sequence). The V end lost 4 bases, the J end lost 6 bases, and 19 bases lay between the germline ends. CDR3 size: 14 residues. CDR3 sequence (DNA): TGCAGTGCTACTCGGACACTCTATGCTAGCGAGCAGTACTTC. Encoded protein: CSATRTLYASEQYF.

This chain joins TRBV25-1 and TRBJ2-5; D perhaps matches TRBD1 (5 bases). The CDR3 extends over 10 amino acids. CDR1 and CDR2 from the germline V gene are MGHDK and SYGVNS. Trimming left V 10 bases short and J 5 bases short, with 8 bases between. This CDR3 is CATHRETQYF. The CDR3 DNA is TGTGCCACACACAGGGAGACCCAGTACTTC.

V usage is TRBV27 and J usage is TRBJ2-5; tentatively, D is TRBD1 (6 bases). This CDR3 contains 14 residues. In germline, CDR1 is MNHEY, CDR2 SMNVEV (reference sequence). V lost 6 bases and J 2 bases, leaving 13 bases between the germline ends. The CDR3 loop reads CASRDTGSQETQYF. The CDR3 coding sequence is TGTGCCAGCAGGGATACAGGGTCACAAGAGACCCAGTACTTC.

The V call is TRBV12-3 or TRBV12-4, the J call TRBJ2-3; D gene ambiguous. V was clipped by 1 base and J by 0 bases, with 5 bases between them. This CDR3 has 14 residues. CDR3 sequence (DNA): TGTGCCAGCAGTTTAGGATCTAGCACAGATACGCAGTATTTT. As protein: CASSLGSSTDTQYF.

The CDR3 loop reads CASMSGVGYTF. The CDR3 DNA reads TGTGCCAGTATGTCAGGGGTCGGCTACACCTTC. The chain couples TRBV19 to TRBJ1-2; TRBD1 might be the D (6 bases). The CDR3 has 11 residues. The V gene's germline CDR1 is LNHDA and CDR2 SQIVND (reference sequence). Trimming stripped 7 bases from V and 8 bases from J, with 11 bases between.

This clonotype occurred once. In DNA, the CDR3 is TGTGCCAGCAGCTTCGACAGGGCGGTGGGTGAAGAGACCCAGTACTTC. Its protein product is CASSFDRAVGEETQYF. This chain uses TRBV7-9 with TRBJ2-5; 7 nucleotides align to TRBD1. This CDR3 has 16 amino acids. After removal of 3 bases from V and 3 bases from J, the junction contained 10 bases not matched to a gene. From germline, CDR1 is SEHNR and CDR2 FQNEAQ (reference sequence).

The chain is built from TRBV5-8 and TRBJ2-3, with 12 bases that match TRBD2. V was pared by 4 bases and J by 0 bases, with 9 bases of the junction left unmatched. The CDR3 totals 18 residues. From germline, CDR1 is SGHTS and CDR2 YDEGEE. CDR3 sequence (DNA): TGTGCCAGCAGCCCCCGCTTCGGACTAGCGGGGAGCACAGATACGCAGTATTTT. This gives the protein CASSPRFGLAGSTDTQYF. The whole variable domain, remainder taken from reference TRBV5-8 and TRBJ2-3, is EAGVTQSPTHLIKTRGQQATLRCSPISGHTSVYWYQQALGLGLQFLLWYDEGEERNRGNFPPRFSGRQFPNYSSELNVNALELEDSALYLCASSPRFGLAGSTDTQYFGPGTRLTVL.

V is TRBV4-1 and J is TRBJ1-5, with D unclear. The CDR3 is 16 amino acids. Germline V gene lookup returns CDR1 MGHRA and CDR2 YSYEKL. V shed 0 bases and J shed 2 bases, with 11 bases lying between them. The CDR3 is CASSQEWGLGNQPQHF. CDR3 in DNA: TGCGCCAGCAGCCAAGAATGGGGATTGGGCAATCAGCCCCAGCATTTT.

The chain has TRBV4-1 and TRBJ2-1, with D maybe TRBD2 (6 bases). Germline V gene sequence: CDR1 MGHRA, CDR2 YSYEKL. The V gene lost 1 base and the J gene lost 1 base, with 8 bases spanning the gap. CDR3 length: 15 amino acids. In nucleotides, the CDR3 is TGCGCCAGCAGCCAAGGGAGGGCTTCCTACAATGAGCAGTTCTTC. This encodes CASSQGRASYNEQFF.

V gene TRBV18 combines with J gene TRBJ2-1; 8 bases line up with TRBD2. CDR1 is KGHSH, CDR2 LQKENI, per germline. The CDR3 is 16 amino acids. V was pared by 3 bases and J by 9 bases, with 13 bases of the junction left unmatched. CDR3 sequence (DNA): TGTGCCAGCTCACCGGCAGGCGGGGGGCTTTGGACTGAGCAGTTCTTC. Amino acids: CASSPAGGGLWTEQFF.

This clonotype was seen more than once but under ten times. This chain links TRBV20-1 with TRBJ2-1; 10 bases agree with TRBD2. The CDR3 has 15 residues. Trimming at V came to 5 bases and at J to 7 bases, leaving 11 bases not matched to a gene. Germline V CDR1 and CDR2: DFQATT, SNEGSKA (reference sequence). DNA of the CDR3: TGCAGTGCTGGGGAAAGCGGGGGGGCCATAAATGAGCAGTTCTTC. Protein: CSAGESGGAINEQFF.

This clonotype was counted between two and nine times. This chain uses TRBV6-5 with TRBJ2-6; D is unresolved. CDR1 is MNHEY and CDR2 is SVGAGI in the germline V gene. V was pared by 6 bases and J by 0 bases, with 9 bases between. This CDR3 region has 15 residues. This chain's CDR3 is CASSEPTSGANVLTF. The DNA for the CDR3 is TGTGCCAGCAGCGAGCCTACCTCTGGGGCCAACGTCCTGACTTTC.